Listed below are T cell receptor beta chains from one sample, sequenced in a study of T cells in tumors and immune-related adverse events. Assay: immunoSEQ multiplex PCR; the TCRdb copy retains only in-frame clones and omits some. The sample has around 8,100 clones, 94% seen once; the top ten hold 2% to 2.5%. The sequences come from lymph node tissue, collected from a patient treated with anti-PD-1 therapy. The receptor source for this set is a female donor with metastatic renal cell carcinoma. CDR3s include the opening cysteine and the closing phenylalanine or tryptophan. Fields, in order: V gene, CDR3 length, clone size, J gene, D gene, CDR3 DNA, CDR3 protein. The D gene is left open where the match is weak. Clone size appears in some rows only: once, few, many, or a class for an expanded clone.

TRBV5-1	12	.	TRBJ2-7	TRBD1	TGCGCCAGCAGGGGACAGCGCGACGAGCAGTACTTC	CASRGQRDEQYF
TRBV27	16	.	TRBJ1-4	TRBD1	TGTGCCAGCAGTTATAGGCGCGGGACAGGGGATGAAAAACTGTTTTTT	CASSYRRGTGDEKLFF
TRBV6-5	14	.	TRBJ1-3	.	TGTGCCAGCAGTCAAACAGGGTATGGAAACACCATATATTTT	CASSQTGYGNTIYF
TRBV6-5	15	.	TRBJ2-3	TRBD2	TGTGCCAGCAGCATGTTCGGACTAGCGGGGGATACGCAGTATTTT	CASSMFGLAGDTQYF
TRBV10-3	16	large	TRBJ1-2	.	TGTGCCATCAGGGGGTTAGCCAGGGGCCCAGGGGATGGCTACACCTTC	CAIRGLARGPGDGYTF
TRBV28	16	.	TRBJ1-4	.	TGTGCCAGCAGCGGAGATACAGGGCGAGAGAATGAAAAACTGTTTTTT	CASSGDTGRENEKLFF
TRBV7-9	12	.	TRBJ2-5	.	TGTGCCAGCAGCGGACTACAAGAGACCCAGTACTTC	CASSGLQETQYF
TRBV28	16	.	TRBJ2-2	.	TGTGCCAGCAGGGGGGTCCGGACAGTGAGATACAGGGAGCTGTTTTTT	CASRGVRTVRYRELFF
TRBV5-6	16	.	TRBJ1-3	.	TGTGCCAGCACTCCCGGGGGGCATTACTCTGGAAACACCATATATTTT	CASTPGGHYSGNTIYF
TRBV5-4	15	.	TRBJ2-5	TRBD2	TGTGCCAGCAGCAAGGGACTAGCGGACCAAGAGACCCAGTACTTC	CASSKGLADQETQYF
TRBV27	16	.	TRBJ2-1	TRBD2	TGTGCCAGCAGTTCGATGCTAGCGGGGGGGCGGAATGAGCAGTTCTTC	CASSSMLAGGRNEQFF
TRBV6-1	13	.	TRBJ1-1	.	TGTGCCAGCAGTGAGGTCAGGGGTCCTGAAGCTTTCTTT	CASSEVRGPEAFF
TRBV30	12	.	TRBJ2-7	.	TGTGCCTGGAGAGACACCTCCTACGAGCAGTACTTC	CAWRDTSYEQYF
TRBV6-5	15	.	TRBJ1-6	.	TGTGCCAGCAGTTACTCGATACAGGGTGTGTCACCCCTCCACTTT	CASSYSIQGVSPLHF
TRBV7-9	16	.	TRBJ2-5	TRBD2	TGTGCCAGCAGCGTTCTAACTAGCGGGAGAAGGGAGACCCAGTACTTC	CASSVLTSGRRETQYF
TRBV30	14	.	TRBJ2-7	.	TGTGCCTGGAGTTGGGGGAGGTTAACCTACGAGCAGTACTTC	CAWSWGRLTYEQYF
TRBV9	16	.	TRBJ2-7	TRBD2	TGTGCCAGCAGCCCCAAGCTCGGGGGGATCTCCTACGAGCAGTACTTC	CASSPKLGGISYEQYF
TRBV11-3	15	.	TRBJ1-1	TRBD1	TGTGCCAGCAGCTTAGGGGACAGGGTGAGACTTGAAGCTTTCTTT	CASSLGDRVRLEAFF
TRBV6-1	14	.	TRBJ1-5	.	TGTGCCAGCAGTGAAGGAGGGAACTATCAGCCCCAGCATTTT	CASSEGGNYQPQHF
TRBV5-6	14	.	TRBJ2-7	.	TGTGCCAGCAGCCGGGACTTTGGGTCCTACGAGCAGTACTTC	CASSRDFGSYEQYF
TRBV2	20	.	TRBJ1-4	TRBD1	TGTGCCAGCAGTGTGCCCCACCCGCGGGACAGGGGAGGAGTAGATGAAAAACTGTTTTTT	CASSVPHPRDRGGVDEKLFF
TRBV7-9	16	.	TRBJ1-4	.	TGTGCCAGCAGCCTTGTCGGCAGGGGACGTGCTGAAAAACTGTTTTTT	CASSLVGRGRAEKLFF
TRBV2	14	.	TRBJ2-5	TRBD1	TGTGCCAGCAGTCTTTCGGGACAGAAAGAGACCCAGTACTTC	CASSLSGQKETQYF
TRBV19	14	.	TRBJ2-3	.	TGTGCCAGTAAAGGACGTCTCGCGACAGATACGCAGTATTTT	CASKGRLATDTQYF
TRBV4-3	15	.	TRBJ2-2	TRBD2	TGCGCCAGCAGCTTTAGCGGGGCGAACACCGGGGAGCTGTTTTTT	CASSFSGANTGELFF
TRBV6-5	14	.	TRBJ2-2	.	TGTGCCAGCCTCCGGGGGTATAACACCGGGGAGCTGTTTTTT	CASLRGYNTGELFF
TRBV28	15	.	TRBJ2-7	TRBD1	TGTGCCAGCAGTGGCCCGGGACAGGGGCTTTCCGAGCAGTACTTC	CASSGPGQGLSEQYF
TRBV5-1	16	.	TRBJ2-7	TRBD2	TGCGCCAGCAGCTTGATTCGGGCTAGCGGGAACTACGAGCAGTACTTC	CASSLIRASGNYEQYF
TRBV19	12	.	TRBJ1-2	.	TGTGCCAGTAGTATAGGAACCGTTCGCTACACCTTC	CASSIGTVRYTF
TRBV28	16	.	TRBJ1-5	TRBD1	TGTGCCAGCAGTTCACCGGGACAGGGGTTTCGGCAGCCCCAGCATTTT	CASSSPGQGFRQPQHF
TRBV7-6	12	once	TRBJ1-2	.	TGTGCCAGCAGCAGAACAGGGTATGGCTACACCTTC	CASSRTGYGYTF
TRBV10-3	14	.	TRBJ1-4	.	TGTGCCATCAGTCCCGTGCTTGGGGGGGAAAAACTGTTTTTT	CAISPVLGGEKLFF
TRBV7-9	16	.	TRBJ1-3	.	TGTGCCAGCAGCCCCAAGACAGGCCTCTCTGGAAACACCATATATTTT	CASSPKTGLSGNTIYF
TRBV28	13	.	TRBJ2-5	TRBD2	TGTGCCAGCAGGCGGGAGTTTCCAGAGACCCAGTACTTC	CASRREFPETQYF
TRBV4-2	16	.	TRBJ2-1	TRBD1	TGTGCCAGCAGCCAAGATTTTGACAGGGGGTACAATGAGCAGTTCTTC	CASSQDFDRGYNEQFF
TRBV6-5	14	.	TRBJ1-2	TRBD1	TGTGCCTCTAGCCGGGACAGGGCTAACTATGGCTACACCTTC	CASSRDRANYGYTF
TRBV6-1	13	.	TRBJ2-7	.	TGTGCCAGCAGTTCGGACTATTTTTACGAGCAGTACTTC	CASSSDYFYEQYF
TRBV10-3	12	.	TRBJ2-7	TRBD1	TGTGCCATAGCGACAGGGGTTTACGAGCAGTACTTC	CAIATGVYEQYF
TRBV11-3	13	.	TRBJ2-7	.	TGTGCCAGCAGCCGGGAGCGGCAGAGGAAGCAGTACTTC	CASSRERQRKQYF
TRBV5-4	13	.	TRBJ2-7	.	TGTGCCAGCAGCCCGGGGGTCTTCTACGAGCAGTACTTC	CASSPGVFYEQYF
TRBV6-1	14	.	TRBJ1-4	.	TGTGCCAGCAGTGAGGACACCCGGGGGGTAAAACTGTTTTTT	CASSEDTRGVKLFF
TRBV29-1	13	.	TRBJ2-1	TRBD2	TGCAGCTCCCCACTAGCGGGAGGAAATGAGCAGTTCTTC	CSSPLAGGNEQFF